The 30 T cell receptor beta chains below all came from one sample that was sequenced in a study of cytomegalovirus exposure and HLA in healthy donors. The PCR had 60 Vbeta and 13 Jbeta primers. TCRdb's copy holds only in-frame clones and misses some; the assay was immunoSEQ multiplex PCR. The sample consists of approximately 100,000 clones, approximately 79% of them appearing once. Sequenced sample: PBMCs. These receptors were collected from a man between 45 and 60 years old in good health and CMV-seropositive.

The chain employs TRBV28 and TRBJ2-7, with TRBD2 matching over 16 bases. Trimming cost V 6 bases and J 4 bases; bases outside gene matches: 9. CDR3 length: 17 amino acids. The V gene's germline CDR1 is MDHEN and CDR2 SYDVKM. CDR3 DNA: TGTGCCAGCAGCCGTCCCGGGACTAGCGGGAGGGGATACGAGCAGTACTTC. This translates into CASSRPGTSGRGYEQYF. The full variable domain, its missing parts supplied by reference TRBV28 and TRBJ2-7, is DVKVTQSSRYLVKRTGEKVFLECVQDMDHENMFWYRQDPGLGLRLIYFSYDVKMKEKGDIPEGYSVSREKKERFSLILESASTNQTSMYLCASSRPGTSGRGYEQYFGPGTRLTVT.

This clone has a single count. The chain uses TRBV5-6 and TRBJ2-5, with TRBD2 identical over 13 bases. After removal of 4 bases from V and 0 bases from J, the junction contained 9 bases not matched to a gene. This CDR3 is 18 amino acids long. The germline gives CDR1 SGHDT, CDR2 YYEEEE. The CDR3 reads CASSPRTSGSLYQETQYF. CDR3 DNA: TGTGCCAGCAGCCCACGGACTAGCGGGAGCCTCTACCAAGAGACCCAGTACTTC.

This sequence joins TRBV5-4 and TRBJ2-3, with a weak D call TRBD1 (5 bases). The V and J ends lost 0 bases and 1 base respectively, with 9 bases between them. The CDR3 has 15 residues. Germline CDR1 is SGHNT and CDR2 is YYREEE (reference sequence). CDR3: CASSLGGRGTDTQYF. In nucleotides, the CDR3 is TGTGCCAGCAGCTTGGGGGGCAGGGGCACAGATACGCAGTATTTT. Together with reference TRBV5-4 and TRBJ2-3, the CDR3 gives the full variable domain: ETGVTQSPTHLIKTRGQQVTLRCSSQSGHNTVSWYQQALGQGPQFIFQYYREEENGRGNFPPRFSGLQFPNYSSELNVNALELDDSALYLCASSLGGRGTDTQYFGPGTRLTVL.

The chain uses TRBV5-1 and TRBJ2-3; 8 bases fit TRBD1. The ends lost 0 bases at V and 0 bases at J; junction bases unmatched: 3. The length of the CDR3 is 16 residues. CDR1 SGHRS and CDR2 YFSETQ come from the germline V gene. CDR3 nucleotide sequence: TGCGCCAGCAGCTTGGCACAGGGGGGTAGCACAGATACGCAGTATTTT. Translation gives CASSLAQGGSTDTQYF.

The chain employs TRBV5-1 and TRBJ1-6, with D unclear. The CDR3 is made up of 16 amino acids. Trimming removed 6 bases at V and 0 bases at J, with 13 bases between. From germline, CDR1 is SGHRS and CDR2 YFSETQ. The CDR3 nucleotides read TGCGCCAGCACCCTATCGGAGAGCTCCTATAATTCACCCCTCCACTTT. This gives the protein CASTLSESSYNSPLHF. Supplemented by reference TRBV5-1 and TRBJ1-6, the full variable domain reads KAGVTQTPRYLIKTRGQQVTLSCSPISGHRSVSWYQQTPGQGLQFLFEYFSETQRNKGNFPGRFSGRQFSNSRSEMNVSTLELGDSALYLCASTLSESSYNSPLHFGNGTRLTVT.

This CDR3 reads CASSLIDGSSYEQYF. DNA for the CDR3: TGTGCCAGCAGTTTAATTGATGGGAGCTCCTACGAGCAGTACTTC. V gene TRBV27 combines with J gene TRBJ2-7, with TRBD2 as a possible D gene (5 bases). Trimming cost V 2 bases and J 0 bases, with 11 bases left between them. The CDR3 runs to 15 residues. Germline CDR1 MNHEY, CDR2 SMNVEV (reference sequence).

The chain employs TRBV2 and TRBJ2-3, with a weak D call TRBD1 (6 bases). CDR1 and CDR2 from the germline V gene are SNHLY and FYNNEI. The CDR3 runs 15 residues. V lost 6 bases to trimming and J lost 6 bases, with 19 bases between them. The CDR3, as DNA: TGTGCCAGCAGGGGTTTGGGGGCCATGTCTGATACGCAGTATTTT. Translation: CASRGLGAMSDTQYF.

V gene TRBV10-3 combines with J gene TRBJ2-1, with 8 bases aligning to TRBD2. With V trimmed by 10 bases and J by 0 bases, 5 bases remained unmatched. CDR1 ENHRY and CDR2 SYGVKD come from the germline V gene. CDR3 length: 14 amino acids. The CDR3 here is CATERGSSYNEQFF. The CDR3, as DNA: TGTGCCACCGAGCGGGGGAGCTCCTACAATGAGCAGTTCTTC.

The CDR3 coding sequence is TGTGCCTGGAGTCTTAATTACAATGAGCAGTTCTTC. It codes for CAWSLNYNEQFF. The chain employs TRBV30 and TRBJ2-1; D not certain. Germline-derived CDR1 and CDR2 are GTSNPN and SVGIG (reference sequence). V was trimmed by 2 bases and J by 4 bases, leaving 6 bases between them. There are 12 residues in the CDR3. Filled out from reference TRBV30 and TRBJ2-1, the complete variable domain reads SQTIHQWPATLVQPVGSPLSLECTVEGTSNPNLYWYRQAAGRGLQLLFYSVGIGQISSEVPQNLSASRPQDRQFILSSKKLLLSDSGFYLCAWSLNYNEQFFGPGTRLTVL.

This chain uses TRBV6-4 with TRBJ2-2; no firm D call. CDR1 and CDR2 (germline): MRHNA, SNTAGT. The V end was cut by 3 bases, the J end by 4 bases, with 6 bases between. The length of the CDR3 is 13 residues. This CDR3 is CASSERSTGELFF. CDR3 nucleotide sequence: TGTGCCAGCAGTGAGCGAAGCACCGGGGAGCTGTTTTTT.

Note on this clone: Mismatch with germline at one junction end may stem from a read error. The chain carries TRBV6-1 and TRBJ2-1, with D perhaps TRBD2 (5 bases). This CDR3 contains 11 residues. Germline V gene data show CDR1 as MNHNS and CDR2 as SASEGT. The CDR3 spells CDTPADNEQFF. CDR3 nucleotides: TGCGACACCCCAGCGGACAATGAGCAGTTCTTC.

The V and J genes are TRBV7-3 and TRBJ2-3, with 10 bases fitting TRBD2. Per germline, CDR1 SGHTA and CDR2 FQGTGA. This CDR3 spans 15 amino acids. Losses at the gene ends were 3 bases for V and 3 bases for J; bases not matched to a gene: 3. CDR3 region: CASSFTSGNTDTQYF. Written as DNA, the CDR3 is TGTGCCAGCAGCTTCACTAGCGGGAATACAGATACGCAGTATTTT.

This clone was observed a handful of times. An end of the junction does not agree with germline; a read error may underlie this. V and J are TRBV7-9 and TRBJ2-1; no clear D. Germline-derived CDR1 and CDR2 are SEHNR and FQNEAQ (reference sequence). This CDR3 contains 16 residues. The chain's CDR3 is CSSSLASQWAPPEQFF. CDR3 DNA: TGTTCCAGCAGCTTAGCCTCCCAGTGGGCCCCACCCGAGCAGTTCTTC.

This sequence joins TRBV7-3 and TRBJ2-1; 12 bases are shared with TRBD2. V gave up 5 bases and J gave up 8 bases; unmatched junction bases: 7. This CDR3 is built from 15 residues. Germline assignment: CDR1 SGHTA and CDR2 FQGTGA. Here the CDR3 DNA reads TGTGCCAGCAGCGAGACTAGCGGGAGTGTCTATGAGCAGTTCTTC. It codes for CASSETSGSVYEQFF.

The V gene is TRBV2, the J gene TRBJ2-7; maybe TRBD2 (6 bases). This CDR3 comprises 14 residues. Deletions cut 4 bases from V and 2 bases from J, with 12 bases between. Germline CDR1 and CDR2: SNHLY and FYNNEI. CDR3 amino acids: CASSGTTRAYEQYF. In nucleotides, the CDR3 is TGTGCCAGCAGTGGGACTACAAGAGCCTACGAGCAGTACTTC. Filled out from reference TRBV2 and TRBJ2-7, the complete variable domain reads EPEVTQTPSHQVTQMGQEVILRCVPISNHLYFYWYRQILGQKVEFLVSFYNNEISEKSEIFDDQFSVERPDGSNFTLKIRSTKLEDSAMYFCASSGTTRAYEQYFGPGTRLTVT.

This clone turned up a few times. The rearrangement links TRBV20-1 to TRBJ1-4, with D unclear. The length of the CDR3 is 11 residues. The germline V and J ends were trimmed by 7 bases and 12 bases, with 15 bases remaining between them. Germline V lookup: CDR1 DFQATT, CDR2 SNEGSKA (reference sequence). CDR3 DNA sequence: TGCAGTGTTCTCTCCGCGGAGGAACTGTTTTTT. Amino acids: CSVLSAEELFF.

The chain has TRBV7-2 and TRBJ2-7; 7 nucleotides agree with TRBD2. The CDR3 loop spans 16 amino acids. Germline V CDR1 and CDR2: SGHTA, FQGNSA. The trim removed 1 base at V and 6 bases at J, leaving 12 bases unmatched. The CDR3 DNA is TGTGCCAGCAGCTTAGTAGTGGGGGAGGGCCTACTCGAGCAGTACTTC. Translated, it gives CASSLVVGEGLLEQYF. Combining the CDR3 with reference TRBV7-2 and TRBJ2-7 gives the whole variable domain GAGVSQSPSNKVTEKGKDVELRCDPISGHTALYWYRQSLGQGLEFLIYFQGNSAPDKSGLPSDRFSAERTGGSVSTLTIQRTQQEDSAVYLCASSLVVGEGLLEQYFGPGTRLTVT.

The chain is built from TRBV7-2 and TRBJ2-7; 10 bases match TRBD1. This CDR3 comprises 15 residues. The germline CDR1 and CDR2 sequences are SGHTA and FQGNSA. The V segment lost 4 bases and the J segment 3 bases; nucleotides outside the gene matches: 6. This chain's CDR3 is CASSSGTGVIYEQYF. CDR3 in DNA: TGTGCCAGCAGCTCCGGGACAGGGGTCATCTACGAGCAGTACTTC.

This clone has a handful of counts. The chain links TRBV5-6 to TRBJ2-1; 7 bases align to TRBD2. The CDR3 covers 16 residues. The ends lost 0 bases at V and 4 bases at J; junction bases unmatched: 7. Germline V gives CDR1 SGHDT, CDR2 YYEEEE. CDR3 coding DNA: TGTGCCAGCAGCTTGGCCGGCGGGAGTAGTTACAATGAGCAGTTCTTC. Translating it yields CASSLAGGSSYNEQFF.

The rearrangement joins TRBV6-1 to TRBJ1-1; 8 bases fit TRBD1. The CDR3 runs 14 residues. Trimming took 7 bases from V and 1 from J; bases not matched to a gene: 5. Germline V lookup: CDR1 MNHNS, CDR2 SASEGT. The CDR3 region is CASTRDRRNTEAFF. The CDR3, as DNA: TGTGCCAGCACCCGGGACAGGAGGAACACTGAAGCTTTCTTT.

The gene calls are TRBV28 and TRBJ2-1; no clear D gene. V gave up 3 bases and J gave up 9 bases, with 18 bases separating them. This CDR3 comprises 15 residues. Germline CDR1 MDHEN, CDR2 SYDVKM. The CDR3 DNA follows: TGTGCCAGCAGTTTTAATAGCAATAGCCACCGTGAGCAGTTCTTC. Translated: CASSFNSNSHREQFF. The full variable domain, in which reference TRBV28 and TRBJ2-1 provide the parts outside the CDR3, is DVKVTQSSRYLVKRTGEKVFLECVQDMDHENMFWYRQDPGLGLRLIYFSYDVKMKEKGDIPEGYSVSREKKERFSLILESASTNQTSMYLCASSFNSNSHREQFFGPGTRLTVL.

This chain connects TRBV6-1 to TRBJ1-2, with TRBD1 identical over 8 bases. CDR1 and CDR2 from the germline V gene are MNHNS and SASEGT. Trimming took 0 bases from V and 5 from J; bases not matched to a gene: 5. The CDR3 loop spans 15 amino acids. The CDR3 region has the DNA TGTGCCAGCAGTGAAGCTGCCCACAGGGGGTATGGCTACACCTTC. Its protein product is CASSEAAHRGYGYTF.

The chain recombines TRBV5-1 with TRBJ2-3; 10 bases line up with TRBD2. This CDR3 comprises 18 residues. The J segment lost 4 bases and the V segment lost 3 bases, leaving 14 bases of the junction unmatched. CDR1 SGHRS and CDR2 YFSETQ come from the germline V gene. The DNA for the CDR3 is TGCGCCAGCAGCTATACGGGAGTACTAGCGGGAAACCCAGATACGCAGTATTTT. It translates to CASSYTGVLAGNPDTQYF.

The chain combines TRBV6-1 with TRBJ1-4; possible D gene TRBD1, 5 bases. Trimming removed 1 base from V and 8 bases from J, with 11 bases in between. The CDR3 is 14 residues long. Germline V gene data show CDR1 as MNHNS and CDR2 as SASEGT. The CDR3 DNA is TGTGCCAGCAGTGAAGGGGGCGTCGGGGAAAAACTGTTTTTT. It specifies CASSEGGVGEKLFF.

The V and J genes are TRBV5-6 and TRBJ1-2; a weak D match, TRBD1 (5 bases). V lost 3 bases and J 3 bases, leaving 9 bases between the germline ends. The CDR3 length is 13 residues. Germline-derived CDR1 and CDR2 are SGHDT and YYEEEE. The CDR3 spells CASSWQTDYGYTF. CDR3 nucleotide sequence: TGTGCCAGCAGCTGGCAGACAGACTATGGCTACACCTTC.

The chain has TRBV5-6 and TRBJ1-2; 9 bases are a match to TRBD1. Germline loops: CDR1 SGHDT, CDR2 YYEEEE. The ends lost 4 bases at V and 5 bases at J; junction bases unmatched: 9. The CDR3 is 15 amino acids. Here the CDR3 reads CASSPAQGAKYGYTF. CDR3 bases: TGTGCCAGCAGCCCAGCACAGGGGGCGAAATATGGCTACACCTTC.

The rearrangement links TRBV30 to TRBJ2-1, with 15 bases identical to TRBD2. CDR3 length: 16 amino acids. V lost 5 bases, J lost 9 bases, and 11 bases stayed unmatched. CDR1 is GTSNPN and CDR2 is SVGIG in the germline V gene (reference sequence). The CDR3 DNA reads TGTGCCTGGGGACGACCCGGGACTAGCGGGAGGACTGAGCAGTTCTTC. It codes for CAWGRPGTSGRTEQFF.

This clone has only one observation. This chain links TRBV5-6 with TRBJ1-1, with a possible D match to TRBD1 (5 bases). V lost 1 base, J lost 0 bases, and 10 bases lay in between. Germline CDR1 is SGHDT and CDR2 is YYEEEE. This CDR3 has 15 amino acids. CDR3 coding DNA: TGTGCCAGCAGCTTGTTGCAGGGAATGAACACTGAAGCTTTCTTT. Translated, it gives CASSLLQGMNTEAFF.

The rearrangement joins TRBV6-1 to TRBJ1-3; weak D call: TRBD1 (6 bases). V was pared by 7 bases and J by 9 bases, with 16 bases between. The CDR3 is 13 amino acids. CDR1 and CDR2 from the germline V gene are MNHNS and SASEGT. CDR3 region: CASNTGTRSTIYF. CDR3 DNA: TGTGCCAGCAATACCGGGACACGTTCCACCATATATTTT.

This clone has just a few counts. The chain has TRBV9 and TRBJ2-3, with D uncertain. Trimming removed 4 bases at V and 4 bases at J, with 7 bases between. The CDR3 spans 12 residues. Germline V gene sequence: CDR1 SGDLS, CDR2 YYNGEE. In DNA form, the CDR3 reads TGTGCCAGCAGCCCCATAGCAGATACGCAGTATTTT. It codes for CASSPIADTQYF.